A single sample is the source of the 15 T cell receptor beta chains below, sequenced in a study of identical twins. One entry per CDR3 protein, called by TCRdb with MiXCR from the 5' RACE reads. Among 500,000 to 650,000 distinct CDR3 sequences listed, roughly 7.2% were seen once. Separately, the same data were catalogued under a study of yellow fever vaccine responses in identical twins.

Sequencing input: PBMCs. The receptors were gathered from a woman in her late teens or twenties in good health.

There are a few counts of this clonotype. The chain employs TRBV2 and TRBJ2-3; possibly TRBD1 for D (6 bases). V was trimmed by 1 base and J by 2 bases, leaving 28 bases between them. CDR1 SNHLY and CDR2 FYNNEI come from the germline V gene. This CDR3 has 21 amino acids. The CDR3 sequence: CASSEDWQGTHLILPTDTQYF. CDR3 nucleotides: TGTGCCAGCAGTGAAGATTGGCAGGGGACACACCTCATTTTACCCACAGATACGCAGTATTTT.

The gene calls are TRBV7-9 and TRBJ2-1, with no clear D. With 6 bases removed from V and 5 bases from J, the gap between germline ends came to 11 bases. The CDR3 consists of 13 residues. Germline CDR1 is SEHNR and CDR2 is FQNEAQ (reference sequence). This CDR3 reads CASRHSGDNEQFF. In DNA form, the CDR3 reads TGTGCCAGCAGGCATAGTGGGGACAATGAGCAGTTCTTC.

This clonotype was observed at least ten times. The chain recombines TRBV15 with TRBJ2-3; 7 bases are a match to TRBD2. The CDR3 has 19 residues. In germline, CDR1 is LNHNV, CDR2 YYDKDF (reference sequence). V dropped 0 bases and J dropped 2; count of bases not matched to a gene: 14. Here the CDR3 reads CATSRDHGWEGKDTDTQYF. For the CDR3, the DNA is TGTGCCACCAGCAGAGATCACGGGTGGGAGGGCAAAGACACAGATACGCAGTATTTT.

This clonotype was recorded a few times. This chain uses TRBV5-6 with TRBJ2-7, with D possibly TRBD1 on 6 matching bases. The germline V gene encodes CDR1 SGHDT and CDR2 YYEEEE. V was trimmed by 3 bases and J by 0 bases, leaving 13 bases between them. There are 15 residues in the CDR3. The CDR3 nucleotides read TGTGCCAGCAGCTCTTGGGGGCTAAGCTCCTACGAGCAGTACGTC. Translation: CASSSWGLSSYEQYV.

This clonotype was observed a handful of times. V and J are TRBV20-1 and TRBJ2-2, with D possibly TRBD2 on 6 matching bases. The germline V gene has CDR1 DFQATT and CDR2 SNEGSKA (reference sequence). The CDR3 consists of 12 residues. The DNA for the CDR3 is TGCAGCGGGGACTCGAACACCGGGGAGCTGTTTTTT. Its protein is CSGDSNTGELFF.

This clonotype turned up a few times. The rearrangement uses TRBV7-8 and TRBJ2-3, with D unresolved. Between the trimmed V and J ends, which lost 1 base and 0 bases, there was a span of 11 bases. The germline CDR1 and CDR2 sequences are SGHVS and FQNEAQ. This CDR3 has 16 amino acids. The CDR3 bases are TGTGCCAGCAGCTTAGAAGCTAGGGAAAGCACAGATACGCAGTATTTT. Protein: CASSLEARESTDTQYF.

The V and J genes are TRBV4-1 and TRBJ2-5, with 7 bases fitting TRBD2. CDR3 length equals 15 residues. Germline lookup yields CDR1 MGHRA and CDR2 YSYEKL. J gave up 2 bases and V 1 base, and 4 bases lay outside the gene matches. DNA for the CDR3: TGCGCCAGCAGCCAAGTCTACGGGGGGCAAGAGACCCAGTACTTC. This translates into CASSQVYGGQETQYF.

This clonotype was seen a handful of times. DNA of the CDR3: TGTGCCAGCTCACCGTCGAGAAGGGGCAATCAGCCCCAGCATTTT. This translates into CASSPSRRGNQPQHF. The J gene is TRBJ1-5, the V gene TRBV18; D is unresolved. The CDR3 contains 15 residues. V was shortened by 3 bases and J by 2 bases, with 11 bases between the two germline ends. CDR1 and CDR2 (germline): KGHSH, LQKENI.

This clonotype was picked up many times. The rearrangement links TRBV5-1 to TRBJ1-1, with a weak D call TRBD1 (6 bases). Germline V gene data show CDR1 as SGHRS and CDR2 as YFSETQ. The CDR3 contains 12 residues. Between the trimmed V and J ends, which lost 4 bases and 12 bases, there was a span of 16 bases. The CDR3 protein is CASSPTGGRPFF. The CDR3 DNA sequence: TGCGCCAGCAGCCCCACCGGGGGGCGGCCTTTCTTT.

This clonotype was recorded many times. The chain uses TRBV6-2 or TRBV6-3 and TRBJ2-7, with 10 bases matching TRBD1. The CDR3 has 15 amino acids. The germline CDR1 and CDR2 sequences are MNHEY and SVGEGT. Trimming removed 6 bases from V and 0 bases from J; junction bases left unmatched: 5. As DNA, the CDR3 is TGTGCCAGCAGACGGACAGGGGGAATCTCCTACGAGCAGTACGTC. It codes for CASRRTGGISYEQYV.

The J gene is TRBJ1-1, the V gene TRBV5-1; 10 bases map to TRBD1. The CDR3 is 17 amino acids. After removal of 4 bases from V and 0 bases from J, the junction contained 9 bases not matched to a gene. Germline CDR1 and CDR2: SGHRS and YFSETQ. The CDR3 protein is CASSPWTGGTMNTEAFF. CDR3 in DNA: TGCGCCAGCAGCCCTTGGACAGGGGGAACTATGAACACTGAAGCTTTCTTT.

This clonotype was detected only a few times. The chain links TRBV5-6 to TRBJ2-1; 7 bases align to TRBD2. J lost 4 bases, V lost 0 bases, and 4 bases had no gene match. CDR1 and CDR2 from the germline V gene are SGHDT and YYEEEE. The CDR3 has 15 amino acids. The CDR3 DNA follows: TGTGCCAGCAGCTTGGCCCAGCGGGGATACAATGAGCAGTTCTTC. Amino acid sequence: CASSLAQRGYNEQFF.

This chain joins TRBV5-1 and TRBJ1-1; unclear D gene. The CDR3 has 14 residues. Deletions cut 4 bases from V and 1 base from J, with 11 bases between. Germline CDR1 is SGHRS and CDR2 is YFSETQ. Written as DNA, the CDR3 is TGCGCCAGCAGCCCCATCACGCAGAACACTGAAGCTTTCTTT. Encoded protein: CASSPITQNTEAFF.

The rearrangement joins TRBV7-2 to TRBJ2-5; TRBD2 aligns across 7 bases. The CDR3 runs 14 residues. Germline trimming cut 1 base from V and 5 bases from J; bases unmatched to any gene: 4. The germline V gene encodes CDR1 SGHTA and CDR2 FQGNSA. The CDR3 reads CASSLGRLAETQYF. The CDR3 bases are TGTGCCAGCAGCTTAGGACGACTAGCTGAGACCCAGTACTTC.

V gene TRBV20-1 combines with J gene TRBJ1-2; maybe TRBD1 (6 bases). The V gene's germline CDR1 is DFQATT and CDR2 SNEGSKA (reference sequence). The CDR3 length is 12 residues. The V gene lost 3 bases and the J gene lost 7 bases, with 12 bases spanning the gap. CDR3 coding DNA: TGCAGTGCTAGCCAGGGGAAAGGTGGCTACACCTTC. Protein sequence: CSASQGKGGYTF.